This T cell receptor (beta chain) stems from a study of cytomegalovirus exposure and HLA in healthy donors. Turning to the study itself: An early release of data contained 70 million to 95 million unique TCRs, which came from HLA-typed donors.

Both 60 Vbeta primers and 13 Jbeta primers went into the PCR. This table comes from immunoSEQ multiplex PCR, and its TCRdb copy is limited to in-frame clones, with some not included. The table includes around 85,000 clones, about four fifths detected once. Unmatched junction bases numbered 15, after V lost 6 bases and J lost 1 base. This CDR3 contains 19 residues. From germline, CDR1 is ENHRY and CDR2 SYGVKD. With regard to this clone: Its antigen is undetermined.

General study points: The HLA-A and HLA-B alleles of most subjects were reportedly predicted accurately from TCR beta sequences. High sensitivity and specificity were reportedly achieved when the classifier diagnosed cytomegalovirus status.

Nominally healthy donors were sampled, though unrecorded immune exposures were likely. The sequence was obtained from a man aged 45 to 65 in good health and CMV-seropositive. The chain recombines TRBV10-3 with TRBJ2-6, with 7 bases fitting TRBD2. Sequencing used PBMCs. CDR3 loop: CAISGGSGRGRSGANVLTF. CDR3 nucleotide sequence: TGTGCCATCAGCGGGGGGTCCGGAAGGGGAAGGTCTGGGGCCAACGTCCTGACTTTC.